This T cell receptor (beta chain) was recovered during a study of blood T cell repertoires in COVID-19. The method was immunoSEQ multiplex PCR; TCRdb's version includes in-frame clones alone and lacks a portion of them. The sample lists 400,000 to 450,000 clones, more than 80% seen once, with 1.4% in the top ten. CDR3 length: 13 amino acids. Germline V gene lookup returns CDR1 LGHDT and CDR2 YNNKEL (reference sequence). V lost 5 bases and J lost 4; bases outside the gene matches: 4. V gene TRBV3-1 (or the pseudogene TRBV3-2) combines with J gene TRBJ1-2; 7 bases align to TRBD1. Sequenced: peripheral blood. This clonotype was obtained from a woman aged 25 to 45 with active or convalescent COVID-19. CDR3 in amino acids: CASSSGQTYGYTF. The CDR3 DNA follows: TGTGCCAGCAGCTCGGGACAGACCTATGGCTACACCTTC.